The clone carrying this T cell receptor (beta chain) was detected a few times. This specimen belongs to a study of CD8+CD57+ T cells in acquired aplastic anemia. The CDR3 is 13 residues long. Germline V gene sequence: CDR1 SGHRS, CDR2 YFSETQ. With 5 bases removed from V and 6 bases from J, the gap between germline ends came to 11 bases. The study profiled TCR beta VDJ and CDR3 using genomic DNA as template. TCRdb reprocessed the reads via MiXCR and lists one record per CDR3 protein. The sample records 150,000 to 200,000 distinct CDR3 sequences, roughly half being singletons. This TCR came from a human donor in good health. The V and J genes are TRBV5-1 and TRBJ1-4, with D maybe TRBD1 (6 bases). Sequenced material: sorted CD4+, CD8+, or CD8+CD57+ T cells (not recorded which) from PBMCs. Here the CDR3 reads CASRDSDDEKLFF. The DNA for the CDR3 is TGCGCCAGCAGGGACAGCGACGATGAAAAACTGTTTTTT.